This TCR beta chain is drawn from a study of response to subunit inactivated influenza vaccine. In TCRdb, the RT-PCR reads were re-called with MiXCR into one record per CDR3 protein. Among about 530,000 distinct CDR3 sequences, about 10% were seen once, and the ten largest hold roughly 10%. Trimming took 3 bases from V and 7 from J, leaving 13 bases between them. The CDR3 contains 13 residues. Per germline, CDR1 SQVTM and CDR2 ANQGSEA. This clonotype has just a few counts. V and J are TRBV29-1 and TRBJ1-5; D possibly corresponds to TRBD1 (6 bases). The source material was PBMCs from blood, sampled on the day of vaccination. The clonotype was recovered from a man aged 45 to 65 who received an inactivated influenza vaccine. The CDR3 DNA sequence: TGCAGCGTTGATACAGGGTCTGGACAGCCCCAGCATTTT. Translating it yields CSVDTGSGQPQHF. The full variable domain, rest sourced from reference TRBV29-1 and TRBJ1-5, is SAVISQKPSRDICQRGTSLTIQCQVDSQVTMMFWYRQQPGQSLTLIATANQGSEATYESGFVIDKFPISRPNLTFSTLTVSNMSPEDSSIYLCSVDTGSGQPQHFGDGTRLSIL.